These T cell receptor beta chains were read from a single sample in a study of technical replicates of blood from a handful of donors. Repertoires were generated with immunoSEQ multiplex PCR, while TCRdb's copy carries only in-frame clones and drops some. Here the sample spans around 67,000 clones, around 95% being singletons. The sequenced sample was T cells isolated from PBMCs. The source of these receptors is a human donor in good health. Both conserved end residues are part of each CDR3. Each record gives: D gene, V gene, J gene, clone size, CDR3 DNA, CDR3 protein. D genes are given only for firm matches. Size is omitted from some rows. Given values are once, few, many or a class for expanded clones.

>TRBD2|TRBV9|TRBJ2-7|medium-sized
TGTGCCAGCAGCGTAGCTGGCGGGGGGGGCTACGAGCAGTACTTC
CASSVAGGGGYEQYF
>-|TRBV27|TRBJ2-5|once
TGTGCCAGCAGTTTATCGGTAGAAGAGACCCAGTACTTC
CASSLSVEETQYF
>-|TRBV27|TRBJ1-2|-
TGTGCCAGCAGTTTAACGGGGGGGATGGGGTTATCCTATGGCTACACCTTC
CASSLTGGMGLSYGYTF
>-|TRBV2|TRBJ2-3|-
TGTGCCAGCAGTGAGATCGGCCGAGTGTACAGGGTAGCAGATACGCAGTATTTT
CASSEIGRVYRVADTQYF
>TRBD1|TRBV2|TRBJ2-1|once
TGTGCCAGCAGTGAAGCGTTGGGGACAGGGGGCCGATACAATGAGCAGTTCTTC
CASSEALGTGGRYNEQFF
>-|TRBV7-9|TRBJ1-5|-
TGTGCCAGCAGCTCCGACAGTGATCAGCCCCAGCATTTT
CASSSDSDQPQHF
>-|TRBV28|TRBJ2-1|-
TGTGCCAGCAGTTCGCTCTTCTTTAGCTCCTACAATGAGCAGTTCTTC
CASSSLFFSSYNEQFF
>-|TRBV13|TRBJ1-3|-
TGTGCCAGCAGCTTAGGCCCAGTTTGGAACACCATATATTTT
CASSLGPVWNTIYF
>TRBD1|TRBV5-5|TRBJ1-1|-
TGTGCCAGCAGCAATGACAGGGGCTGGGACACTGAAGCTTTCTTT
CASSNDRGWDTEAFF
>TRBD2|TRBV30|TRBJ2-7|-
TGTGCCTGGAGCCGGGAATGGAGCGGGGGGGACGAGCAGTACTTC
CAWSREWSGGDEQYF
>-|TRBV5-1|TRBJ2-2|-
TGCGCCAGCAGCTCCCCAACAGGGACCGGGGAGCTGTTTTTT
CASSSPTGTGELFF